The sequence of this TCR beta chain was determined in a study of shared clonotypes between healthy human individuals (dated by TCRdb to 2018 to 2021). For the wider study: A few men and two women, aged 18 to 49 years, made up the cohort. For each donor, three plates each were used for CD4 naive and CD4 memory, two plates were used for CD8 naive, and one plate was used for CD8 memory. Blood TCR repertoires of about 5 healthy adults were deeply sequenced to estimate repertoire size and the extent of clonotype sharing between individuals. To increase sequencing depth and limit assay-specific biases, different laboratories used diverse techniques to prepare libraries and sequence TCR repertoires. Leukapheresis yielded between about 0.94 and 10 billion PBMCs per donor. General findings and caveats noted by the study authors: Clonotypes shared by all four sorted-subset donors showed higher generation probabilities than non-shared clonotypes. Larger estimated clonotype richness was generally found for naive subsets than for memory subsets. Sharing across a few donors was observed for about 5% of naive CD4, about 4% of naive CD8, roughly 2.4% of memory CD4, and around 0.4% of memory CD8 clonotypes. Only blood was sampled, and tissue TCR repertoires likely differ from those in blood. Incomplete sequencing was indicated by rarefaction of sorted-subset datasets, despite the large sequencing depth. The small number of donors limited the genetic and exposure-history diversity represented. Pairwise subsampling led to the expectation that sequencing depth would affect the degree of clonotype sharing among donors.

The germline V gene specifies ENHRY as CDR1 and SYGVKD as CDR2. Trimming at the junction amounts to 0 bases on V and 7 bases on J, and the germline ends lie 19 bases apart. Inclusive of the bounding cysteine and phenylalanine, the CDR3 is 17 residues long. Only the CDR3 part of the read is kept: 51 bases, read in frame from the first base. For the CD8 naive samples, CD45RO-negative cells were positively selected for CCR7, yielding a CD45RA+CCR7+ population from which TemRA cells were excluded. Healthy HIV-negative adults with no recently reported acute infections or vaccinations were included as donors. All donors were Caucasian adults living in Nashville, Tennessee, USA. After blood collection by leukapheresis, PBMCs were isolated using Ficoll-Histopaque density gradient centrifugation and then cryopreserved in the vapor phase of liquid nitrogen. Purity and quantity of every magnetically sorted T cell population were checked by analytical flow cytometry. Genomic DNA was isolated from every sorted fraction and measured by UV absorbance on a Nanodrop 2000c.

TCR CDR3 regions were amplified from genomic DNA by multiplex PCR using the deep immunoSEQ assay. Extracted genomic DNA from each cell subset was spread evenly across all wells of several immunoSEQ 96-well plates, with each plate serving as a replicate. For sorted subsets, around 200 ng genomic DNA, equal to 30,000 or so T cell genomes, was loaded into each replicate PCR. Purified libraries were measured with a Qubit 3.0 fluorometer, size-checked on a Bioanalyzer 2100, and measured again with the KAPA Library Quantification kit. Every immunoSEQ 96-well plate was sequenced on a dedicated single-read 150-cycle Illumina NextSeq 550 flow cell. The published analysis was carried out like this. The immunoSEQ output contained only junctional sequences without quality scores, so filtering could not match that applied to full-length reads. Sequences were annotated with PyIR, a Python wrapper for IgBLAST v1.9, and V/J genes and CDR3 were assigned using IMGT germline references. Reads were filtered out if the reads had weak V/J assignments (E-value above 1e-6), no CDR3, stop codons, out-of-frame junctions, or ambiguous translated residues. A V3J clonotype was defined by an identical inferred V gene, J gene, and CDR3 amino acid sequence. The percentage overlap between two repertoires was calculated by dividing the number of shared unique clonotypes by the size of the smaller repertoire. Three approaches were used to assess repertoire richness: RTK rarefaction, the Chao1 estimator, and Recon v2.1 estimates of unobserved clonotypes. OLGA was used to compute generation probabilities for all TCRbeta clonotypes that the gDNA method yielded from a few donors. TCRdb's version of the immuneACCESS table is confined to in-frame rearrangements and falls short of the full clone set. An unresolved V gene accounts for under half of the shortfall where checked; the remainder is of unknown origin. The DNA gave D and trimming, while V, J and clone size come from that table. Across this sample there are approximately 1.9 million clones, with 93% seen only once. The ten largest clones capture roughly 1.7% of the sample.

As concerns this clone: This receptor's antigen is unknown. The input lacks base qualities; no much larger clone sits a single base away.

The sequenced sample consisted of naive CD8+ T cells from PBMCs. This specimen's cell subset or site label, interpreted: CD45RA+CCR7+. The chain joins TRBV10-3 to TRBJ2-4; the D gene identity is not certain. The receptor was isolated from a man aged 18 to 30 in good health. Some clones in this sample may be carry-over from other donors' samples. The DNA sequence is TGTGCCATCAGTGAGTCAAGGCAGCCTAATCCTGGGAACATTCAGTACTTC. This codes for CAISESRQPNPGNIQYF.